This record looks at one T cell receptor beta chain sequence and its context. The antigen remains undetermined. Specified time point: week 47, end of study. The study gave 300 ug of mutant IDH1 20-mer peptide per vaccine dose, with topical imiquimod. Administration of eight vaccinations to patients took place in weeks 1, 3, 5, 7, 11, 15, 19, 23. The data were obtained in a study of a mutant IDH1 vaccine in newly diagnosed glioma. Study as a whole: Treated patients had a mean age of roughly 40 years and a 62.5% male, around 40% female split. Scheduled at week 35, visit V12 preceded visit V13, held at week 47. Study outcomes and limitations: Most patients, 90% to 95%, showed vaccine-induced immune responses.

This CDR3 spans 11 amino acids. The V gene lost 3 bases and the J gene lost 11 bases, with 8 bases spanning the gap. Germline CDR1 MNHNS, CDR2 SASEGT. Assay used: immunoSEQ multiplex PCR; TCRdb lists only in-frame clones, some missing. The sample has approximately 84,000 clones, 80% to 90% seen once. The sequenced sample was PBMCs, obtained from a glioma patient whose treatment included an IDH1 peptide vaccine. The genes are TRBV6-1 and TRBJ1-5; D is undetermined. The receptor comes from a man aged 40-49 years with glioma. The CDR3 DNA reads as TGTGCCAGCAGTGAGGTGGCGTCCCAGCATTTT. It is translated as CASSEVASQHF.